The text below deals with one T cell receptor (beta chain). The data were taken from a study of blood T cell repertoires in COVID-19. The overall study: Whether acute or convalescent, the COVID-19 samples came from the United States, Italy and Spain.

Original analysis: Reference gene primer amplification yielded estimated nucleated cell counts. Sequencing used immunoSEQ multiplex PCR; TCRdb keeps in-frame clones, though not all of them. Clone size and the V and J calls come from that table; the DNA yielded D and trimming. The sample consists of roughly 290,000 clones, roughly 85% of them appearing once. In germline, CDR1 is SNHLY, CDR2 FYNNEI. The CDR3 loop spans 13 amino acids. V dropped 9 bases and J dropped 7; count of bases not matched to a gene: 7. Recruitment covered 20 to 25 US areas and drew participants whose ages spanned about 18 to 90 years. Cohort 3 recovered donors had two negative PCRs, clearance, or symptom resolution.

The V and J genes are TRBV2 and TRBJ1-5; TRBD1 agrees at 9 bases. Sequenced: PBMCs or T cells enriched from blood (not recorded which). The sequence was obtained from a man aged 25 to 45 who had recovered from COVID-19. CDR3 in amino acids: CASMGQGGQPQHF. In DNA, the CDR3 is TGTGCCAGTATGGGACAGGGAGGGCAGCCCCAGCATTTT.